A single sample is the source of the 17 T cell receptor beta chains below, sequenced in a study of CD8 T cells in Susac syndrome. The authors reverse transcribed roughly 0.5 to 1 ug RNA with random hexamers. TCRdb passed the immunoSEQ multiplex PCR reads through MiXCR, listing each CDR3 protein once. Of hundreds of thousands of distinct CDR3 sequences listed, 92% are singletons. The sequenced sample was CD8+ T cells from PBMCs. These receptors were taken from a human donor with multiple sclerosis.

The CDR3 bases are TGCGCCAGCAGACTTGGGACCGATAATCAGCCCCAGCATTTT. Residues: CASRLGTDNQPQHF. This sequence joins TRBV5-1 and TRBJ1-5; weak D call: TRBD1 (5 bases). The CDR3 is 14 residues long. Germline values: CDR1 SGHRS, CDR2 YFSETQ. V shed 5 bases and J shed 4 bases, with 13 bases lying between them.

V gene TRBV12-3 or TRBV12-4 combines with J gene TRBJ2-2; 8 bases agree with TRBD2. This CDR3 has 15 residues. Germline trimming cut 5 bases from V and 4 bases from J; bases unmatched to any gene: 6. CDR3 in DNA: TGTGCCAGCAGTCAGGCGGGGGGTATCACCGGGGAGCTGTTTTTT. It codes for CASSQAGGITGELFF.

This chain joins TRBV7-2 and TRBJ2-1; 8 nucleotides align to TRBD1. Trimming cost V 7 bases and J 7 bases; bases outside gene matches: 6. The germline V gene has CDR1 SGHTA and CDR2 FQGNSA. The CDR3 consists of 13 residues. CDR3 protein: CASNTGGWNEQFF. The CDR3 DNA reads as TGTGCCAGCAACACAGGGGGGTGGAATGAGCAGTTCTTC. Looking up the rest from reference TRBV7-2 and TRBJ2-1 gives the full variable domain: GAGVSQSPSNKVTEKGKDVELRCDPISGHTALYWYRQSLGQGLEFLIYFQGNSAPDKSGLPSDRFSAERTGGSVSTLTIQRTQQEDSAVYLCASNTGGWNEQFFGPGTRLTVL.

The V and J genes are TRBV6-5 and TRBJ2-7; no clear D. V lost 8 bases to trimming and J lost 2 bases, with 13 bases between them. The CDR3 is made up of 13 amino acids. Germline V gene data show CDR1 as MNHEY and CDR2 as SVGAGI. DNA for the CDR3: TGTGCCAGCCGAATTAGCCCGGCCTACGAGCAGTACTTC. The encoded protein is CASRISPAYEQYF.

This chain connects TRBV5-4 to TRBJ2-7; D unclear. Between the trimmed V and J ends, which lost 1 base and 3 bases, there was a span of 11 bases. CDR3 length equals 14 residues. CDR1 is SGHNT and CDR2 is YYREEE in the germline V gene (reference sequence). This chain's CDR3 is CASSLKGRNYEQYF. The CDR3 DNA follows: TGTGCCAGCAGCTTGAAGGGCAGAAACTACGAGCAGTACTTC.

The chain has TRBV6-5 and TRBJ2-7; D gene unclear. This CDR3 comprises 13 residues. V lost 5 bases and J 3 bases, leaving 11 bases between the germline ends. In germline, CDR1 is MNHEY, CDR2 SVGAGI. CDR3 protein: CASSPTGDYEQYF. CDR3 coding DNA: TGTGCCAGCAGTCCGACTGGAGACTACGAGCAGTACTTC.

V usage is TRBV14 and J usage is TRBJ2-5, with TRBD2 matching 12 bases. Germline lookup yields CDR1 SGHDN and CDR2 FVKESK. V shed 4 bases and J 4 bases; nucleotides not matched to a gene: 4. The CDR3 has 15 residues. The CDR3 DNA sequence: TGTGCCAGCAGCCCTAGCGGGGGGGCCGGAGAGACCCAGTACTTC. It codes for CASSPSGGAGETQYF.

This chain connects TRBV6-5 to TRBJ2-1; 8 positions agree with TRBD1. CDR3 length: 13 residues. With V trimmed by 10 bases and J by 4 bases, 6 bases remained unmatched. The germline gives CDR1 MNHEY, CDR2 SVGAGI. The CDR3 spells CATRDRSYNEQFF. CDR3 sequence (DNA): TGTGCCACCCGGGACAGGAGTTACAATGAGCAGTTCTTC.

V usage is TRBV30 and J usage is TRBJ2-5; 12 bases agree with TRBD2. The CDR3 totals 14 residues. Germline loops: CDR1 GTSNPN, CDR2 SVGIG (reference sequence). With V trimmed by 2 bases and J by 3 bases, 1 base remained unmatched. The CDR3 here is CAWSRTSGEETQYF. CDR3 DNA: TGTGCCTGGAGTCGGACTAGCGGGGAAGAGACCCAGTACTTC.

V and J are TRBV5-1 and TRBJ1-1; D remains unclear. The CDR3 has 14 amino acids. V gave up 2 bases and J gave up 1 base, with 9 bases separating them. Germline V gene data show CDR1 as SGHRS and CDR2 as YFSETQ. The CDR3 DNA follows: TGCGCCAGCAGCTTTAATTTTGCGAACACTGAAGCTTTCTTT. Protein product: CASSFNFANTEAFF.

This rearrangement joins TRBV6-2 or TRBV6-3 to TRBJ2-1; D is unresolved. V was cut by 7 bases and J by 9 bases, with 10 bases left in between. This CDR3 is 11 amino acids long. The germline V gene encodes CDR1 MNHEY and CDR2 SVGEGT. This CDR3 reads CASTSLSEQFF. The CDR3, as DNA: TGTGCCAGCACCTCACTGTCTGAGCAGTTCTTC.

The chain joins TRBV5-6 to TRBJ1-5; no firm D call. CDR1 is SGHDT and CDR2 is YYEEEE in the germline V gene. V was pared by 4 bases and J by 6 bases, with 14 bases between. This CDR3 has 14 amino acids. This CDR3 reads CASSPGTAIQPQHF. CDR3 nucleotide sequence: TGTGCCAGCAGCCCGGGAACAGCTATTCAGCCCCAGCATTTT.

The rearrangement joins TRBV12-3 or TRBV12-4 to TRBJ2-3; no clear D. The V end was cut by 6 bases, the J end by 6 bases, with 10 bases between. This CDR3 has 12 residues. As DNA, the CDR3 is TGTGCCAGCAGGCCTAGTGGGGATACGCAGTATTTT. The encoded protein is CASRPSGDTQYF.

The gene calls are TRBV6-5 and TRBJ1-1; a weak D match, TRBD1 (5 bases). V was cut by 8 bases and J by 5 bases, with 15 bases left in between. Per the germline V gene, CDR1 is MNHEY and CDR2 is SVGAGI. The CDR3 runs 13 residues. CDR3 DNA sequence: TGTGCCAGCTTCTGGACGAGGGGAACTGAAGCTTTCTTT. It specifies CASFWTRGTEAFF.

Here the CDR3 DNA reads TGTGCCAGCAGCCCTCCCCGGGCTAGCGGGGACTACGAGCAGTACTTC. Its protein product is CASSPPRASGDYEQYF. The J gene is TRBJ2-7, the V gene TRBV14; 9 bases fit TRBD2. This CDR3 is 16 amino acids long. CDR1 and CDR2 from the germline V gene are SGHDN and FVKESK. J lost 3 bases, V lost 4 bases, and 10 bases had no gene match.

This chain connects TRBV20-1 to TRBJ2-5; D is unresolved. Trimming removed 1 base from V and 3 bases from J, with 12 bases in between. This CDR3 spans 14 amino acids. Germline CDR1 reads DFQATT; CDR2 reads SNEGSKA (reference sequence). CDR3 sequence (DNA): TGCAGTGCTAGAGCATGGGTACCCGAAGAGACCCAGTACTTC. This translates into CSARAWVPEETQYF.

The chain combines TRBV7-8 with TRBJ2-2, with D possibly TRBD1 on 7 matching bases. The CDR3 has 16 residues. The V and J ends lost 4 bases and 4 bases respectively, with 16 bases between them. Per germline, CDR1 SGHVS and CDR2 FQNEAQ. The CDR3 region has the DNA TGTGCCAGCAGCTCGGCGGGACAGTGGTTCACCGGGGAGCTGTTTTTT. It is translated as CASSSAGQWFTGELFF.